Listed here is a single T cell receptor (beta chain). Participant age was roughly 18 to 100 years, and participants resided in 25 or so US areas. Cohort placement rested on clinical history that participants reported themselves. Per the study methods: The assay estimated nucleated cells by amplifying reference gene primers. Assay used: immunoSEQ multiplex PCR; TCRdb lists only in-frame clones, some missing. V and J calls and clone size are copied from that table; D and trimming were computed from the DNA. The data show about 480,000 clones, 70% to 90% seen once. This entry belongs to a study of blood T cell repertoires in COVID-19. Germline values: CDR1 MGHRA, CDR2 YSYEKL. V was shortened by 1 base and J by 4 bases, with 11 bases between the two germline ends. The CDR3 loop spans 14 amino acids.

The sequenced sample consisted of PBMCs or T cells enriched from blood (not recorded which). J is TRBJ2-7 and V is TRBV4-1; possible D gene TRBD1, 5 bases. The TCR comes from a woman aged 40 to 50 who had recovered from COVID-19. The CDR3 nucleotides read TGCGCCAGCAGCCAAGGACAGTCTGAGTACGAGCAGTACTTC. It encodes CASSQGQSEYEQYF.